A selection of T cell receptor beta chains follows, all from one sample in a study of T cell repertoires in cytomegalovirus infection. The antigens these receptors bind are not known. TCRdb reanalysed the reads using MiXCR and keeps one entry per CDR3 protein. The table lists 70,000 to 95,000 distinct CDR3 sequences, about 29% of them singletons, with approximately 71% in the top ten. This specimen was CD8+ T cells from cultured PBMCs, taken from culture after CMV antigen stimulation. Every receptor here comes from a human donor in good health (CMV status not recorded). Some clones in this sample may be carry-over from other donors' samples. Both conserved end residues are part of each CDR3. A D gene is named only where the DNA matches it firmly. The size entry is marked missing in some rows and otherwise reads once, few, many or a size class.

size	J	V	D	CDR3	DNA
many	TRBJ2-2	TRBV20-1	-	CSARDPWNTGELFF	TGCAGTGCTAGGGACCCCTGGAACACCGGGGAGCTGTTTTTT
-	TRBJ2-2	TRBV6-5	-	CASSYSTGADGELFF	TGTGCCAGCAGTTACTCGACGGGGGCAGACGGGGAGCTGTTTTTT
-	TRBJ2-1	TRBV6-1	-	CASSGGVGAYNEQFF	TGTGCCAGCAGTGGAGGGGTGGGTGCCTACAATGAGCAGTTCTTC
medium-sized	TRBJ2-7	TRBV7-2	-	CASSSPGTYEQYF	TGTGCCAGCAGCTCGCCGGGAACCTACGAGCAGTACTTC
-	TRBJ2-1	TRBV19	TRBD1	CASNPTGSYNEQFF	TGTGCCAGTAACCCGACAGGGTCGTACAATGAGCAGTTCTTC
-	TRBJ2-5	TRBV7-9	-	CASTPLNQETQYF	TGTGCCAGCACCCCACTTAACCAAGAGACCCAGTACTTC
few	TRBJ2-7	TRBV7-9	-	CASSPSPRYEQYF	TGTGCCAGCAGCCCCAGTCCGCGGTACGAGCAGTACTTC
-	TRBJ2-3	TRBV7-4	-	CASSLGGRPDTQYF	TGTGCCAGCAGCCTGGGGGGGCGTCCGGATACGCAGTATTTT
many	TRBJ2-1	TRBV7-6	TRBD2	CASSHGGGYNEQFF	TGTGCCAGCAGCCACGGCGGGGGATACAATGAGCAGTTCTTC
many	TRBJ2-1	TRBV27	TRBD1	CASSVTGFSSYNEQFF	TGTGCCAGCAGTGTGACAGGGTTTAGCTCCTACAATGAGCAGTTCTTC
-	TRBJ2-1	TRBV14	-	CASSQREGSISYNEQFF	TGTGCCAGCAGCCAACGTGAGGGATCGATCTCCTACAATGAGCAGTTCTTC
-	TRBJ1-1	TRBV7-8	-	CASSDPGRGMNTEAFF	TGTGCCAGCAGCGACCCTGGAAGGGGCATGAACACTGAAGCTTTCTTT
-	TRBJ2-1	TRBV6-5	TRBD2	CASSPMGLAVGIGQFF	TGTGCCAGCAGTCCGATGGGACTAGCGGTAGGGATCGGGCAGTTCTTC
-	TRBJ1-4	TRBV25-1	-	CASSESGATNEKLFF	TGTGCCAGCAGTGAATCAGGAGCAACTAATGAAAAACTGTTTTTT
-	TRBJ2-7	TRBV12-3/TRBV12-4	-	CASTQDWAGEQYF	TGTGCCAGCACCCAGGACTGGGCGGGAGAGCAGTACTTC
-	TRBJ2-7	TRBV7-6	-	CASSLDSSNSYEQYF	TGTGCCAGCAGCTTGGACAGTTCGAACTCCTACGAGCAGTACTTC
-	TRBJ1-1	TRBV19	-	CASSPVDQEAFF	TGTGCCAGTAGTCCCGTGGATCAAGAAGCTTTCTTT
once	TRBJ2-2	TRBV4-1	-	CASRQGSGTGELFF	TGCGCCAGCCGCCAAGGTTCAGGCACCGGGGAGCTGTTTTTT
many	TRBJ1-2	TRBV12-3/TRBV12-4	-	CASSRMGGSESGYTF	TGTGCCAGCAGTCGGATGGGCGGTTCTGAGAGTGGCTACACCTTC
few	TRBJ2-7	TRBV2	-	CASSGLGGTYEQYF	TGTGCCAGCAGTGGTTTGGGTGGAACCTACGAGCAGTACTTC
-	TRBJ2-2	TRBV5-4	TRBD2	CASGSSGGAIGELFF	TGTGCCAGCGGATCTAGCGGGGGGGCGATCGGGGAGCTGTTTTTT
many	TRBJ2-5	TRBV7-6	-	CASSLAGGQETQYF	TGTGCCAGCAGCTTAGCAGGAGGCCAAGAGACCCAGTACTTC
-	TRBJ1-5	TRBV5-4	-	CARVGYQPQHF	TGTGCCAGGGTGGGGTATCAGCCCCAGCATTTT
-	TRBJ2-2	TRBV12-3/TRBV12-4	-	CASSLPLSAGTGELFF	TGTGCCAGCAGTTTACCCTTAAGCGCGGGCACCGGGGAGCTGTTTTTT
-	TRBJ1-2	TRBV27	TRBD1	CASSPQGALNYGYTF	TGTGCCAGCAGTCCTCAGGGGGCGCTTAACTATGGCTACACCTTC
-	TRBJ1-2	TRBV3-1	-	CASSQLIGAGRDGYTF	TGTGCCAGCAGCCAGCTTATTGGGGCAGGGAGAGATGGCTACACCTTC
-	TRBJ2-1	TRBV5-1	-	CASSIGGSPTYGNEQFF	TGCGCCAGCAGCATTGGAGGGTCCCCTACGTATGGGAATGAGCAGTTCTTC
many	TRBJ2-1	TRBV7-3	-	CASSPDTGYNEQFF	TGTGCCAGCAGCCCTGACACGGGTTACAATGAGCAGTTCTTC
many	TRBJ2-3	TRBV4-2	-	CASSQVWVGTDTQYF	TGTGCCAGCAGCCAAGTATGGGTGGGCACAGATACGCAGTATTTT
-	TRBJ2-3	TRBV7-1	-	CASSSGGELTDTQYF	TGTGCCAGCAGCTCAGGCGGGGAGCTAACAGATACGCAGTATTTT
-	TRBJ1-1	TRBV7-6	-	CASSPQVGTTEAFF	TGTGCCAGCAGCCCACAGGTGGGGACCACTGAAGCTTTCTTT
-	TRBJ1-2	TRBV4-3	-	CASSQDYRTENYGYTF	TGCGCCAGCAGCCAAGACTACAGGACAGAGAACTATGGCTACACCTTC
many	TRBJ1-2	TRBV7-6	-	CASSPGQFNYGYTF	TGTGCCAGCAGCCCCGGACAGTTTAACTATGGCTACACCTTC
few	TRBJ1-1	TRBV10-3	-	CAISESGVVAFF	TGTGCCATCAGTGAGTCGGGGGTCGTGGCTTTCTTT
-	TRBJ1-4	TRBV7-3	-	CASSFGLGQNEKLFF	TGTGCCAGCAGCTTCGGATTAGGACAAAATGAAAAACTGTTTTTT